This T cell receptor (beta chain) was captured by sequencing in a study of blood T cell repertoires in COVID-19. Study information: Sites in the United States, Italy and Spain provided acute and convalescent COVID-19 samples. T cells, B-cell-depleted T cells, or PBMCs provided the cDNA or gDNA that served as material.

The CDR3 is 14 amino acids. Germline V gene data show CDR1 as SGHRS and CDR2 as YFSETQ. J lost 5 bases, V lost 5 bases, and 5 bases had no gene match. Per the study methods: Amplifying reference gene primers gave estimates of nucleated cell counts. TCRdb's table, derived via immunoSEQ multiplex PCR, lists solely in-frame clones and lacks some. V, J and clone size derive from that table, while D and trimming were established from the DNA sequence. The table has about 420,000 clones, around 90% seen once; the top ten hold 0.75% to 0.85%. Patients from Seattle were sampled longitudinally, starting during active infection.

Material for sequencing was peripheral blood. The sequence derives from a man between 18 and 35 years old with COVID-19, enrolled during active disease. The rearrangement links TRBV5-1 to TRBJ2-1; 9 bases line up with TRBD1. CDR3 sequence (DNA): TGCGCCAGCAGAATTACAGGGGGCCACAATGAGCAGTTCTTC. It codes for CASRITGGHNEQFF.